The 8 T cell receptor beta chains reported below all come from one sample, sequenced in a study of cytotoxic CD8 clonotypes in ibrutinib-treated CLL. Assay: immunoSEQ multiplex PCR; the TCRdb copy retains only in-frame clones and omits some. Of about 92,000 clones in the sample, approximately 71% were seen once. Source: PBMCs, taken after 24 months of ibrutinib treatment. Source of these receptors: a human donor with chronic lymphocytic leukemia.

In its sample, this clone was seen a few times. The chain has TRBV25-1 and TRBJ2-7; D is possibly TRBD1 (5 bases). This CDR3 is 13 amino acids long. V lost 2 bases and J lost 7, with 12 bases in between. Germline V CDR1 and CDR2: MGHDK, SYGVNS. The DNA of the CDR3 is TGTGCCAGCAGTGAAAGGGGCCCTAAGGAGCAGTACTTC. This sequence encodes CASSERGPKEQYF.

The chain has TRBV29-1 and TRBJ1-5; 9 bases match TRBD1. Germline trimming cut 7 bases from V and 5 bases from J; bases unmatched to any gene: 6. CDR1 is SQVTM and CDR2 is ANQGSEA in the germline V gene. The CDR3 is made up of 13 amino acids. CDR3: CSATGGADQPQHF. The CDR3 region has the DNA TGCAGCGCCACAGGGGGCGCGGATCAGCCCCAGCATTTT. The whole variable domain, filled in from reference TRBV29-1 and TRBJ1-5, reads SAVISQKPSRDICQRGTSLTIQCQVDSQVTMMFWYRQQPGQSLTLIATANQGSEATYESGFVIDKFPISRPNLTFSTLTVSNMSPEDSSIYLCSATGGADQPQHFGDGTRLSIL.

The chain recombines TRBV23-1 with TRBJ2-1; TRBD2 matches 10 bases. TRBV23-1 is an ORF; its function is uncertain. With V trimmed by 3 bases and J by 3 bases, 8 bases remained unmatched. This CDR3 region has 17 residues. CDR3 in DNA: TGCGCCAGCAGTCACGTCTATAGCGGGAGGCGCTACAATGAGCAGTTCTTC. Its protein product is CASSHVYSGRRYNEQFF.

This clone appeared once. The CDR3 bases are TGTGCCAGCAGCTTATCAAGTAGTTCGGGAACCTCCACAGATACGCAGTATTTT. This codes for CASSLSSSSGTSTDTQYF. V gene TRBV11-1 combines with J gene TRBJ2-3, with a weak D call TRBD2 (5 bases). Germline-derived CDR1 and CDR2 are SGHAT and FQDESV (reference sequence). This CDR3 has 18 amino acids. Trimming removed 2 bases at V and 2 bases at J, with 20 bases between.

V gene TRBV7-8 combines with J gene TRBJ1-2; the D is unclear. Germline assignment: CDR1 SGHVS and CDR2 FQNEAQ. CDR3 length equals 12 residues. Trimming cost V 2 bases and J 4 bases, with 5 bases left between them. The CDR3 loop is CASSLSSYGYTF. For the CDR3, the DNA is TGTGCCAGCAGCTTAAGCAGCTATGGCTACACCTTC.

The CDR3 DNA follows: TGTGCCAGCAGCTTCGGGGCGGGGAACACTGAAGCTTTCTTT. It encodes CASSFGAGNTEAFF. The chain has TRBV11-2 and TRBJ1-1, with D possibly TRBD1 on 5 matching bases. The V end was cut by 3 bases, the J end by 1 base, with 9 bases between. Germline V gene sequence: CDR1 SGHAT, CDR2 FQNNGV. This CDR3 has 14 residues.

This clone was detected only a few times. The chain links TRBV29-1 to TRBJ1-5, with D possibly TRBD1 on 5 matching bases. Looked up from germline, CDR1 is SQVTM and CDR2 is ANQGSEA. Trimming removed 5 bases at V and 4 bases at J, with 12 bases between. The CDR3 consists of 13 residues. The CDR3 loop reads CSVLPGFNQPQHF. The CDR3 nucleotides are TGCAGCGTTTTGCCAGGGTTTAATCAGCCCCAGCATTTT. Full variable domain (missing parts from reference TRBV29-1 and TRBJ1-5): SAVISQKPSRDICQRGTSLTIQCQVDSQVTMMFWYRQQPGQSLTLIATANQGSEATYESGFVIDKFPISRPNLTFSTLTVSNMSPEDSSIYLCSVLPGFNQPQHFGDGTRLSIL.

This clone occurred once. The rearrangement links TRBV5-1 to TRBJ1-4, with TRBD1 identical over 7 bases. This CDR3 contains 13 residues. Germline V gene lookup returns CDR1 SGHRS and CDR2 YFSETQ. V was pared by 5 bases and J by 6 bases, with 4 bases of the junction left unmatched. CDR3 sequence: CASRDREDEKLFF. The CDR3 nucleotides are TGCGCCAGCAGAGACAGGGAGGATGAAAAACTGTTTTTT.